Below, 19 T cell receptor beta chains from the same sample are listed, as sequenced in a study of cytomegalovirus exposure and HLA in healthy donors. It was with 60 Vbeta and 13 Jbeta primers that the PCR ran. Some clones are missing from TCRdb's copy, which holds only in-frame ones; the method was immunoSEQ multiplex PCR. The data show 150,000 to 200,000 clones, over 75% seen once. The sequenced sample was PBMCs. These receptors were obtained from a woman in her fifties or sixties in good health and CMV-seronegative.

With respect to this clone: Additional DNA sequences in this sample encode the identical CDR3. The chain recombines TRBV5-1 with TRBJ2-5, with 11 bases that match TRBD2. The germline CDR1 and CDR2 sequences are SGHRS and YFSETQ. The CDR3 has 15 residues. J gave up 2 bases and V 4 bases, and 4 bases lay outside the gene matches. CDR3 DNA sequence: TGCGCCAGCAGCGTAGGGACTAGCGGACAAGAGACCCAGTACTTC. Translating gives CASSVGTSGQETQYF.

The CDR3 region is CASSSQRAGAGEQYF. In DNA form, the CDR3 reads TGCGCCAGCAGCTCCCAAAGAGCGGGGGCGGGCGAGCAGTACTTC. V gene TRBV5-1 combines with J gene TRBJ2-7, with TRBD2 matching over 8 bases. Germline V gene sequence: CDR1 SGHRS, CDR2 YFSETQ. This CDR3 region has 15 residues. V lost 3 bases to trimming and J lost 6 bases; unmatched junction nucleotides: 11.

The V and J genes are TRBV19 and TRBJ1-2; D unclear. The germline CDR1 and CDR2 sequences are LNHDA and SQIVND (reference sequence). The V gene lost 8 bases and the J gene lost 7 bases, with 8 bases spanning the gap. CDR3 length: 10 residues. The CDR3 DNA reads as TGTGCCAGTTGGGCGGGTGGCTACACCTTC. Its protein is CASWAGGYTF.

CDR3 amino acids: CASSRGLADPGELFF. DNA for the CDR3: TGTGCCAGTAGTAGGGGACTAGCGGATCCCGGGGAGCTGTTTTTT. V is TRBV19 and J is TRBJ2-2, with 11 bases matching TRBD2. Germline values: CDR1 LNHDA, CDR2 SQIVND (reference sequence). Trimming took 4 bases from V and 6 from J; bases not matched to a gene: 4. This CDR3 has 15 residues. The full variable domain, completed using reference TRBV19 and TRBJ2-2, is DGGITQSPKYLFRKEGQNVTLSCEQNLNHDAMYWYRQDPGQGLRLIYYSQIVNDFQKGDIAEGYSVSREKKESFPLTVTSAQKNPTAFYLCASSRGLADPGELFFGEGSRLTVL.

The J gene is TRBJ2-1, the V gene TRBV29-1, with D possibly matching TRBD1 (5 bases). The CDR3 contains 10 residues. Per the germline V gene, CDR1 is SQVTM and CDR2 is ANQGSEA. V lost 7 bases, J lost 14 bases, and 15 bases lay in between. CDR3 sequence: CSAWAEGEFF. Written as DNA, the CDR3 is TGCAGCGCATGGGCGGAAGGGGAGTTCTTC.

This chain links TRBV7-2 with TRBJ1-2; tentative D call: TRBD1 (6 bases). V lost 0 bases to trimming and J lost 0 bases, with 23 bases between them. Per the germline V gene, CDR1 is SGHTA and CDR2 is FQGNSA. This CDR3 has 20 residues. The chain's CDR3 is CASSLAKGGGKIRANYGYTF. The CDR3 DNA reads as TGTGCCAGCAGCTTAGCAAAGGGCGGGGGCAAGATTCGGGCTAACTATGGCTACACCTTC.

CDR3 in DNA: TGTGCCAGCAGCGTAGAAGATAGTTTCTATGGCTACACCTTC. Translated, it gives CASSVEDSFYGYTF. This sequence joins TRBV9 and TRBJ1-2; no definite D call. Germline-derived CDR1 and CDR2 are SGDLS and YYNGEE. The CDR3 loop spans 14 amino acids. Trimming removed 0 bases from V and 4 bases from J, with 10 bases in between.

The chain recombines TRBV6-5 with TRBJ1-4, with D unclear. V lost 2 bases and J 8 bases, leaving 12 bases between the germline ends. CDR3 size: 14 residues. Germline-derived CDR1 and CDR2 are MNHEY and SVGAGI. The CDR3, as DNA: TGTGCCAGCAGTTACACTCCAGCGGGGGAAAAACTGTTTTTT. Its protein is CASSYTPAGEKLFF.

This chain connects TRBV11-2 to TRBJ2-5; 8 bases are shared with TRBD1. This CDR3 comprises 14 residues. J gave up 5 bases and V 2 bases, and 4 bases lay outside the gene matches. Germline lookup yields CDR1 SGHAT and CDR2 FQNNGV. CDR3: CASSLQGARETQYF. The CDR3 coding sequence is TGTGCCAGCAGCTTACAGGGGGCGCGGGAGACCCAGTACTTC.

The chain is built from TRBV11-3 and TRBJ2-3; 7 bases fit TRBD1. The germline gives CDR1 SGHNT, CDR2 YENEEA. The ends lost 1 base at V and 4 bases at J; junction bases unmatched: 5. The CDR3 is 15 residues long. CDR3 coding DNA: TGTGCCAGCAGCTTAGTAGTTACAGGGGCAGATACGCAGTATTTT. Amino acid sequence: CASSLVVTGADTQYF. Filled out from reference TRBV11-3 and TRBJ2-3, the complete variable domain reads EAGVVQSPRYKIIEKKQPVAFWCNPISGHNTLYWYLQNLGQGPELLIRYENEEAVDDSQLPKDRFSAERLKGVDSTLKIQPAELGDSAVYLCASSLVVTGADTQYFGPGTRLTVL.

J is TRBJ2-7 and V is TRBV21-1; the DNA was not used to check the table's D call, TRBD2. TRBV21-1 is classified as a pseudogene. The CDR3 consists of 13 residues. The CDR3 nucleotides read TGTGCCAGCAGCGGAGGGCCCAACCACGAGCAGTACTTC. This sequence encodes CASSGGPNHEQYF.

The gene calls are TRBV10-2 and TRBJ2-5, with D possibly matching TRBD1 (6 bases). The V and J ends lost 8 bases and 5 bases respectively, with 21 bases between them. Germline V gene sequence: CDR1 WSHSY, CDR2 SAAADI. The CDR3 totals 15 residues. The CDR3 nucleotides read TGCGCCAGCTTAGGACAGAAACCTGGTCGGGAGACCCAGTACTTC. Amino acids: CASLGQKPGRETQYF.

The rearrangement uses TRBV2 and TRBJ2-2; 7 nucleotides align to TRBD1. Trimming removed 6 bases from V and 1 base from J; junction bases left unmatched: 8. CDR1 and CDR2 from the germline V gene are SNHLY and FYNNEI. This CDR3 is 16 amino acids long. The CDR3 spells CASREPTGLNTGELFF. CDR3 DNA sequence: TGTGCCAGCAGGGAGCCGACAGGGTTGAACACCGGGGAGCTGTTTTTT.

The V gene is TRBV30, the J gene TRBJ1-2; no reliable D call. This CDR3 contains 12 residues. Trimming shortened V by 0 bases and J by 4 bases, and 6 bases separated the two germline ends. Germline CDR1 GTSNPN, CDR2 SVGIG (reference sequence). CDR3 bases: TGTGCCTGGAGTGTACACCCCTATGGCTACACCTTC. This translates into CAWSVHPYGYTF.

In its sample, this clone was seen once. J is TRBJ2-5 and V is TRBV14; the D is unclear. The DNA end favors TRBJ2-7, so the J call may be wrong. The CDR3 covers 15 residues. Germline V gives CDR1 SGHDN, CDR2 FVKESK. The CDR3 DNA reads TGTGCCAGCAGCCAAGATCACCCTTCCTCTTCCGAGCAGTACTTC. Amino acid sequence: CASSQDHPSSSEQYF.

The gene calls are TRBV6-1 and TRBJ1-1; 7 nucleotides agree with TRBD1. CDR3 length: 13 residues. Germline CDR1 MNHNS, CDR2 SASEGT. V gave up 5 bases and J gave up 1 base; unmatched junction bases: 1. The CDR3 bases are TGTGCCAGCAGTAACAGGGGGAACACTGAAGCTTTCTTT. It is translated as CASSNRGNTEAFF.

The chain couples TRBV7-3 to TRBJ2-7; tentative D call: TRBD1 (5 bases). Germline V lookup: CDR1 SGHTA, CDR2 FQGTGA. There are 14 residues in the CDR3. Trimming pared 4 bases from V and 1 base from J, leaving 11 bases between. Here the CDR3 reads CASSSQGGSYEQYF. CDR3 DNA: TGTGCCAGCAGCTCCCAGGGTGGGTCCTACGAGCAGTACTTC.

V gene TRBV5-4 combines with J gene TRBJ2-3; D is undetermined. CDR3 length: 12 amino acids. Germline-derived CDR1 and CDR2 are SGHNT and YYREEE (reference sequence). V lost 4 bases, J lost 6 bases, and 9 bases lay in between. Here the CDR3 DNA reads TGTGCCAGCAGCAGAAACGAGGATACGCAGTATTTT. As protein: CASSRNEDTQYF.

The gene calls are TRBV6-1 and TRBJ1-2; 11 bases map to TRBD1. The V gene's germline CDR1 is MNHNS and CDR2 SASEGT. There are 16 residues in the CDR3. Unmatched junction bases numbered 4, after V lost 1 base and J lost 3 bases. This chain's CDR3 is CASSEDRTGGYYGYTF. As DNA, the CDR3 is TGTGCCAGCAGTGAAGATCGGACAGGGGGCTACTATGGCTACACCTTC.